The sample holds a few counts of the clone carrying this TCR beta chain. What it binds is unknown. The CDR3 contains 14 residues. Germline values: CDR1 SQVTM, CDR2 ANQGSEA. The sample belongs to a study of cytomegalovirus exposure and HLA in healthy donors. Regarding the study as a whole: Earlier analysis yielded a pattern in which most TCR beta V segments were productive about 90% or about 30% of the time.

The study ran its PCR with 60 Vbeta and 13 Jbeta primers. Method: immunoSEQ multiplex PCR; TCRdb's copy keeps in-frame clones and lacks some. The sample yields about 130,000 clones, around three quarters seen once. The TCR comes from a man younger than 45 in good health and CMV-seronegative. The chain combines TRBV29-1 with TRBJ2-5, with 7 bases aligning to TRBD2. Material: PBMCs. CDR3 loop: CGGSGSGLQETQYF. The CDR3 nucleotides read TGCGGGGGAAGCGGGTCGGGACTACAAGAGACCCAGTACTTC.